The entry that follows covers one T cell receptor beta chain sequence. Its antigen is currently unknown. The protocol was immunoSEQ multiplex PCR, while the TCRdb copy is restricted to in-frame clones and leaves out a portion. The repertoire holds 10,000 to 12,000 clones, with roughly three quarters as singletons. This entry comes from a study of CD4+ T cells in melanoma. Study-wide findings and caveats: CD8+ T cell, macrophage and B cell function reportedly correlated with neoantigen-specific CD4+ T cells. Neoantigen-specific CD4+ T cells in melanoma reportedly had diverse differentiation states.

This sequence originates from a human donor with melanoma. Specimen: cells from a culture (not recorded whether cultured in vitro).

The CDR3 is CASSPNPRGTYNEQFF. The CDR3 coding sequence is TGTGCCAGCTCACCAAATCCGCGGGGAACCTACAATGAGCAGTTCTTC. This rearrangement joins TRBV18 to TRBJ2-1, with D perhaps matching TRBD2 (6 bases). CDR3 length: 16 residues. The V gene lost 2 bases and the J gene lost 2 bases, with 13 bases spanning the gap. Germline CDR1 KGHSH, CDR2 LQKENI.